This T cell receptor beta chain is from a study of beta chain features in type 1 diabetes. CDR1 and CDR2 (germline): SGHAT, FQNNGV. V lost 3 bases, J lost 8 bases, and 21 bases lay in between. The CDR3 spans 16 residues. Study findings and constraints: People with Type 1 diabetes carried modestly yet significantly shorter TCRB CDR3s in all four CD4+ subsets.

About this clone itself: Antigen: not known.

What was sequenced were expressed TCRB transcripts, since all of the isolated RNA had been reverse transcribed. Assay: immunoSEQ multiplex PCR; the TCRdb copy retains only in-frame clones and omits some. The sample has over 200,000 clones; 11% are singletons. V usage is TRBV11-2 and J usage is TRBJ2-3, with D possibly matching TRBD2 (7 bases). This TCR came from a man aged 25 to 45 with type 1 diabetes. Sequencing was done on a sample of naive CD4+ T cells from blood. This chain's CDR3 is CASSLALGGGRGTQYF. The DNA for the CDR3 is TGTGCCAGCAGCTTGGCCCTAGGGGGGGGCAGAGGTACGCAGTATTTT.